The present T cell receptor beta chain was sequenced within a study of blood T cell repertoires in COVID-19. Study details: T cells, B-cell-depleted T cells, or PBMCs provided the cDNA or gDNA that served as material.

In the authors' workflow: Amplifying reference gene primers gave estimates of nucleated cell counts. The table came from immunoSEQ multiplex PCR; TCRdb's copy has only in-frame clones and leaves some out. Clone size and the V and J calls come from that table; the DNA yielded D and trimming. The sample includes over 350,000 clones, approximately 87% of them seen just once. Cohorts were assigned according to the clinical history that participants reported. The germline V gene encodes CDR1 LNHDA and CDR2 SQIVND (reference sequence). Between the trimmed V and J ends, which lost 5 bases and 1 base, there was a span of 15 bases. The CDR3 consists of 15 residues.

The sample comprised PBMCs or T cells enriched from blood (not recorded which). The chain combines TRBV19 with TRBJ2-7; tentatively, D is TRBD2 (6 bases). The TCR was taken from a woman in her 30s with acute COVID-19. The CDR3 nucleotides are TGTGCCAGTAGTCCCGGGAGAGGAGCTTCCTACGAGCAGTACTTC. Translation: CASSPGRGASYEQYF.